One sample yielded the 22 T cell receptor beta chains listed below, sequenced in a study of post-analysis software for immune sequencing data. Study-wide results and limits: Several TRBV segments, TRBV5-6, TRBV5-1 and TRBV20-1 among them, were found more frequent in patients than controls.

Unique-molecular-identifier-tagged TCR beta cDNA libraries were used. TCRdb called the PCR reads again in MiXCR, with one record for every CDR3 protein. Of about 680,000 distinct CDR3 sequences detected, approximately 60% appear once; the ten largest clones hold 11%. Antigen specificity for these receptors is unknown. The sequenced sample was blood. The receptors were gathered from a girl between 2 and 10 years old with multiple sclerosis.

This clonotype was seen more than once but under ten times. CDR3 sequence (DNA): TGTGCCAGCAGCCAAGATTTGGGGGAGCAGTTCTTC. Protein product: CASSQDLGEQFF. The rearrangement joins TRBV4-2 to TRBJ2-1; D remains unclear. The V end lost 0 bases, the J end lost 10 bases, and 7 bases lay between the germline ends. CDR3 length: 12 amino acids. Germline CDR1 is LGHNA and CDR2 is YNFKEQ.

This clonotype was found a few times. In DNA form, the CDR3 reads TGCAGCGTTAATCCCACGGGACTAGCGGGTGAGCAGTTCTTC. Its protein product is CSVNPTGLAGEQFF. The V and J genes are TRBV29-1 and TRBJ2-1; 12 bases fit TRBD2. V was pared by 5 bases and J by 9 bases, with 8 bases of the junction left unmatched. The CDR3 spans 14 residues. Germline-derived CDR1 and CDR2 are SQVTM and ANQGSEA.

The genes are TRBV19 and TRBJ2-5, with no clear D. This CDR3 spans 13 amino acids. CDR1 and CDR2 (germline): LNHDA, SQIVND (reference sequence). V shed 3 bases and J shed 2 bases, with 7 bases lying between them. The CDR3 DNA sequence: TGTGCCAGTAGTATCCAAGAACAAGAGACCCAGTACTTC. It translates to CASSIQEQETQYF.

J is TRBJ2-1 and V is TRBV12-3 or TRBV12-4, with TRBD2 matching 10 bases. J lost 4 bases, V lost 5 bases, and 5 bases had no gene match. This CDR3 has 15 residues. In DNA form, the CDR3 reads TGTGCCAGCAGTCTTAGCGGGGGGCGGTACAATGAGCAGTTCTTC. Protein: CASSLSGGRYNEQFF.

The chain couples TRBV20-1 to TRBJ2-5; 10 nucleotides agree with TRBD2. The CDR3 is 16 residues long. V shed 1 base, J shed 2 bases, and the junction held 7 bases outside the gene matches. Germline assignment: CDR1 DFQATT and CDR2 SNEGSKA (reference sequence). The CDR3 DNA is TGCAGTGCTAGAGTCCCGGGACTAGCGATTCAAGAGACCCAGTACTTC. Translated: CSARVPGLAIQETQYF.

The J gene is TRBJ2-3, the V gene TRBV29-1, with a weak D call TRBD2 (5 bases). The ends were cut back, 4 bases at V and 1 base at J, with 9 bases in the middle. The CDR3 spans 13 residues. Germline CDR1 SQVTM, CDR2 ANQGSEA. CDR3 bases: TGCAGCGTTGGAGGGAGACGCACAGATACGCAGTATTTT. As protein: CSVGGRRTDTQYF.

This chain connects TRBV7-6 to TRBJ1-4; D remains unclear. Germline V gives CDR1 SGHVS, CDR2 FNYEAQ. This CDR3 contains 12 residues. Trimming took off 2 bases at V and 8 bases at J, with 6 bases between the two ends. Written as DNA, the CDR3 is TGTGCCAGCAGCTTAAATTTCGAAAAACTGTTTTTT. Amino acid sequence: CASSLNFEKLFF.

The CDR3 spells CASSSRGGGNTDTQYF. CDR3 in DNA: TGTGCCAGCAGCTCCCGCGGGGGCGGGAACACAGATACGCAGTATTTT. This chain uses TRBV7-2 with TRBJ2-3; weak D call: TRBD2 (7 bases). V shed 4 bases and J shed 2 bases, with 16 bases lying between them. Per the germline V gene, CDR1 is SGHTA and CDR2 is FQGNSA. This CDR3 spans 16 amino acids.

This clonotype was detected only a few times. The rearrangement uses TRBV12-3 or TRBV12-4 and TRBJ1-2; 8 nucleotides agree with TRBD1. Trimming removed 5 bases from V and 2 bases from J; junction bases left unmatched: 13. The CDR3 covers 17 residues. The CDR3 protein is CASSTSGGNYINYGYTF. The CDR3 coding sequence is TGTGCCAGCAGTACGTCAGGGGGCAACTATATAAACTATGGCTACACCTTC.

In this sample, this clonotype turned up a few times. The chain employs TRBV4-1 and TRBJ1-1; TRBD1 agrees at 7 bases. Germline values: CDR1 MGHRA, CDR2 YSYEKL. The CDR3 sequence is 16 residues long. The J segment lost 4 bases and the V segment lost 0 bases, leaving 8 bases of the junction unmatched. As DNA, the CDR3 is TGCGCCAGCAGCCAAGAGATTCAGGCAGGGGGCACTGAAGCTTTCTTT. Its translation: CASSQEIQAGGTEAFF.

This sequence joins TRBV5-6 and TRBJ2-5; D remains ambiguous. V was shortened by 0 bases and J by 3 bases, with 12 bases between the two germline ends. Germline V gene lookup returns CDR1 SGHDT and CDR2 YYEEEE. CDR3 length equals 15 residues. CDR3 sequence: CASSLVGLQEETQYF. The CDR3 DNA follows: TGTGCCAGCAGCTTGGTCGGGCTACAAGAAGAGACCCAGTACTTC.

This clonotype was recorded a few times. The chain links TRBV11-2 to TRBJ2-5; 11 nucleotides agree with TRBD2. The J call may be wrong; the DNA end is better matched by TRBJ2-7. The germline gives CDR1 SGHAT, CDR2 FQNNGV. This CDR3 is 17 amino acids long. The CDR3 here is CASSLDPTSGRRSEQYF. CDR3 DNA sequence: TGTGCCAGCAGCTTAGATCCCACTAGCGGGAGACGCAGCGAGCAGTACTTC.

In this sample, this clonotype turned up a few times. V usage is TRBV11-1 and J usage is TRBJ2-1, with unresolved D. The germline V gene has CDR1 SGHAT and CDR2 FQDESV (reference sequence). The CDR3 is made up of 14 amino acids. V lost 6 bases and J lost 4, with 13 bases in between. The CDR3 sequence: CASSPTGRYNEQFF. CDR3 nucleotide sequence: TGTGCCAGCAGTCCTACCGGACGGTACAATGAGCAGTTCTTC.

The rearrangement joins TRBV29-1 to TRBJ1-2, with D possibly being TRBD1 (6 bases). Germline CDR1 and CDR2: SQVTM and ANQGSEA. This CDR3 comprises 11 residues. Trimming took 6 bases from V and 8 from J, leaving 13 bases between them. CDR3: CSVQSGEGYTF. CDR3 DNA sequence: TGCAGCGTCCAGTCAGGGGAAGGCTACACCTTC.

This clonotype has a handful of counts. The chain employs TRBV10-3 and TRBJ2-5, with D perhaps given as TRBD1 or TRBD2 (6 bases each). Trimming took off 3 bases at V and 4 bases at J, with 18 bases between the two ends. CDR3 length equals 16 residues. CDR1 is ENHRY and CDR2 is SYGVKD in the germline V gene. The DNA for the CDR3 is TGTGCCATCAGTGACGCGCGCGGTGAGGGGGGAGAGACCCAGTACTTC. Its protein product is CAISDARGEGGETQYF.

This clonotype was counted a few times. The chain links TRBV5-1 to TRBJ2-7; 8 bases align to TRBD1. The CDR3 has 16 residues. Germline CDR1 and CDR2: SGHRS and YFSETQ. V was pared by 4 bases and J by 5 bases, with 14 bases of the junction left unmatched. The CDR3 DNA reads as TGCGCCAGCAGCCCTTACCCCTGGACAGGGAGTAACGAGCAGTACTTC. Its protein is CASSPYPWTGSNEQYF. Together with reference TRBV5-1 and TRBJ2-7, the CDR3 gives the full variable domain: KAGVTQTPRYLIKTRGQQVTLSCSPISGHRSVSWYQQTPGQGLQFLFEYFSETQRNKGNFPGRFSGRQFSNSRSEMNVSTLELGDSALYLCASSPYPWTGSNEQYFGPGTRLTVT.

The rearrangement links TRBV20-1 to TRBJ2-3, with 9 bases matching TRBD2. Unmatched junction bases numbered 12, after V lost 0 bases and J lost 5 bases. CDR1 DFQATT and CDR2 SNEGSKA come from the germline V gene (reference sequence). This CDR3 comprises 17 residues. CDR3 protein: CSARDPRKAGGGDTQYF. The DNA of the CDR3 is TGCAGTGCTAGAGATCCCCGGAAAGCGGGGGGCGGAGATACGCAGTATTTT.

The table lists this clonotype with a few counts. The chain employs TRBV29-1 and TRBJ1-2, with D tentatively TRBD1 (5 bases). The CDR3 contains 14 residues. V was shortened by 0 bases and J by 6 bases, with 14 bases between the two germline ends. From germline, CDR1 is SQVTM and CDR2 ANQGSEA. The CDR3 coding sequence is TGCAGCGTTGAAGATCTTCCAGGGTCTGATGGCTACACCTTC. Residues: CSVEDLPGSDGYTF.

The CDR3 protein is CASSQERKTYEQYV. CDR3 nucleotide sequence: TGCGCCAGCAGCCAAGAGAGAAAGACCTACGAGCAGTACGTC. The chain has TRBV4-3 and TRBJ2-7; D uncertain. Trimming cost V 0 bases and J 2 bases, with 8 bases left between them. The CDR3 has 14 amino acids. Germline V gene data show CDR1 as LGHNA and CDR2 as YSLEER.

The chain carries TRBV2 and TRBJ2-3; 10 bases fit TRBD2. The CDR3 runs 16 residues. V was pared by 6 bases and J by 2 bases, with 8 bases of the junction left unmatched. The germline V gene has CDR1 SNHLY and CDR2 FYNNEI. CDR3 bases: TGTGCCAGCAGATGGCTAGCGGGGGCACTCACAGATACGCAGTATTTT. This codes for CASRWLAGALTDTQYF. Using reference TRBV2 and TRBJ2-3 for the parts outside the CDR3, the full variable domain is EPEVTQTPSHQVTQMGQEVILRCVPISNHLYFYWYRQILGQKVEFLVSFYNNEISEKSEIFDDQFSVERPDGSNFTLKIRSTKLEDSAMYFCASRWLAGALTDTQYFGPGTRLTVL.

The rearrangement links TRBV28 to TRBJ2-3; 8 nucleotides align to TRBD2. V lost 1 base, J lost 3 bases, and 6 bases stayed unmatched. The germline gives CDR1 MDHEN, CDR2 SYDVKM. The CDR3 has 16 amino acids. As DNA, the CDR3 is TGTGCCAGCAGTTTATCCCTAGCGGGCCTTACAGATACGCAGTATTTT. Residues: CASSLSLAGLTDTQYF.

V is TRBV29-1 and J is TRBJ2-2, with D perhaps TRBD1 (5 bases). Trimming stripped 6 bases from V and 1 base from J, with 9 bases between. Germline lookup yields CDR1 SQVTM and CDR2 ANQGSEA. The CDR3 is 13 residues long. The CDR3 spells CSVDGQNTGELFF. CDR3 sequence (DNA): TGCAGCGTAGATGGACAGAACACCGGGGAGCTGTTTTTT.